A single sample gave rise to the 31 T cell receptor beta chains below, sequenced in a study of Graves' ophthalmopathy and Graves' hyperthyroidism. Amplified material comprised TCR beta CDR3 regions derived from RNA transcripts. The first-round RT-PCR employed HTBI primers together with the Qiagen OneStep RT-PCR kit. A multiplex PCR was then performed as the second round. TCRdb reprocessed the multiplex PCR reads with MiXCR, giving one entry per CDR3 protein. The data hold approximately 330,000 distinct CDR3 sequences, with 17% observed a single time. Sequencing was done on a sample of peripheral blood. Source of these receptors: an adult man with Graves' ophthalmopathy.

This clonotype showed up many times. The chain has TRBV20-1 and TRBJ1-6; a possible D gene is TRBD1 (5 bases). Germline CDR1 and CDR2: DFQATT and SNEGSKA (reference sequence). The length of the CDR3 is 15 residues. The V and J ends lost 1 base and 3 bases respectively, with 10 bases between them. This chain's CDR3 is CSARVRGGYNSPLHF. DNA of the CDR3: TGCAGTGCTAGAGTTCGGGGGGGCTATAATTCACCCCTCCACTTT.

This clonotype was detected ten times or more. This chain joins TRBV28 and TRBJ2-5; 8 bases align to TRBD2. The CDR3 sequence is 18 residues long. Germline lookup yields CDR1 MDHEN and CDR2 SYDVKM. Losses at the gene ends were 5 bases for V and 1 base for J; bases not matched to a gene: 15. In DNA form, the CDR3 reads TGTGCCAGCAGTCCCGGGGGGGGCGCTGGGGCCCTCCAAGAGACCCAGTACTTC. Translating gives CASSPGGGAGALQETQYF.

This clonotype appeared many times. CDR3 nucleotides: TGCAGTGCTAGATCCAGGGTGGTCCAGCCCCAGCATTTT. This sequence encodes CSARSRVVQPQHF. V usage is TRBV20-1 and J usage is TRBJ1-5; weak D call: TRBD1 (5 bases). The CDR3 runs 13 residues. V was clipped by 2 bases and J by 7 bases, with 12 bases between them. From germline, CDR1 is DFQATT and CDR2 SNEGSKA (reference sequence).

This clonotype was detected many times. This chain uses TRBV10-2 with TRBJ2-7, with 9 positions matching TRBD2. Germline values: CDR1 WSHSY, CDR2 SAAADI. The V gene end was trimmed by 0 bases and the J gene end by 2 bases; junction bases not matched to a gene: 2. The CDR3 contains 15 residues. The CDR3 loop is CASSESAGGTYEQYF. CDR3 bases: TGCGCCAGCAGTGAGTCAGCGGGAGGTACCTACGAGCAGTACTTC.

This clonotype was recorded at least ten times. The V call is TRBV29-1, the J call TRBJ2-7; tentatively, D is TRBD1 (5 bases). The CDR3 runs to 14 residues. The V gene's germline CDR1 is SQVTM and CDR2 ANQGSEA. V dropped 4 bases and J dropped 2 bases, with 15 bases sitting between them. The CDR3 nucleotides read TGCAGCGTTGGGGGTCCAGGGCCTCCCTACGAGCAGTACTTC. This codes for CSVGGPGPPYEQYF.

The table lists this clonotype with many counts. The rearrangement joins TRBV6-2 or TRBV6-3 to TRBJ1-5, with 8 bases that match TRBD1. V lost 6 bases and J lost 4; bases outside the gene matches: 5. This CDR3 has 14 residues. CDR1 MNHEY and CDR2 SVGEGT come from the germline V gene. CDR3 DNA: TGTGCCAGCAGCCCCTACAGGGGGAATCAGCCCCAGCATTTT. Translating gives CASSPYRGNQPQHF.

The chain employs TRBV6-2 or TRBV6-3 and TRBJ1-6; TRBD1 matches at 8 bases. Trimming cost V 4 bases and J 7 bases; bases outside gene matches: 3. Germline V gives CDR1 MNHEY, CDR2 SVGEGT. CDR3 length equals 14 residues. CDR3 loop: CASSFQGANSPLHF. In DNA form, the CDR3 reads TGTGCCAGCAGTTTCCAGGGGGCGAATTCACCCCTCCACTTT.

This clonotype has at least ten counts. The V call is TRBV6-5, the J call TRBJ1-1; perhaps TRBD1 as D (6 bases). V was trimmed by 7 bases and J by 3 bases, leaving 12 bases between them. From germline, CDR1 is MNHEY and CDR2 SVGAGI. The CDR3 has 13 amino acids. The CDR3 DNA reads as TGTGCCAGCAACCCAAGGGGGTACACTGAAGCTTTCTTT. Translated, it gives CASNPRGYTEAFF.

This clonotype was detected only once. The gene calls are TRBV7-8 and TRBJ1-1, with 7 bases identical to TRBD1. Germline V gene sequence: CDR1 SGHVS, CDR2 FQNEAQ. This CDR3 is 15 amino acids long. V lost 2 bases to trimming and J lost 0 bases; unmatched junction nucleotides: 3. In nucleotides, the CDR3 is TGTGCCAGCAGCTTACCCGGGACAGTGAACACTGAAGCTTTCTTT. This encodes CASSLPGTVNTEAFF.

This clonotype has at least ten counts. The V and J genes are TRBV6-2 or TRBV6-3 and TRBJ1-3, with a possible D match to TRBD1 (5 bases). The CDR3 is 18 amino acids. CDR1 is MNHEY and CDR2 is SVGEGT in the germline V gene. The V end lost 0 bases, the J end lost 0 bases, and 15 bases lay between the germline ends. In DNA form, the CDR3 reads TGTGCCAGCAGTTACTCGAACATGGTCGGGGGCTCTGGAAACACCATATATTTT. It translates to CASSYSNMVGGSGNTIYF.

The CDR3 is CASSQGLTYEQYF. As DNA, the CDR3 is TGTGCCAGCAGCCAAGGCCTTACCTACGAGCAGTACTTC. The V and J genes are TRBV3-1 and TRBJ2-7; D is unresolved. Germline loops: CDR1 LGHDT, CDR2 YNNKEL (reference sequence). The germline V and J ends were trimmed by 1 base and 2 bases, with 6 bases remaining between them. The CDR3 totals 13 residues.

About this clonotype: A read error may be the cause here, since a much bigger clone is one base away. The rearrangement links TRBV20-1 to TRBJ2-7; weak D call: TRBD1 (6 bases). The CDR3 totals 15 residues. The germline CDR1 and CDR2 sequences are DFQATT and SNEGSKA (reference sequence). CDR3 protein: CTAPRSDRTSYEQYF. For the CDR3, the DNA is TGCACTGCTCCCCGAAGTGACAGGACATCCTACGAGCAGTACTTC.

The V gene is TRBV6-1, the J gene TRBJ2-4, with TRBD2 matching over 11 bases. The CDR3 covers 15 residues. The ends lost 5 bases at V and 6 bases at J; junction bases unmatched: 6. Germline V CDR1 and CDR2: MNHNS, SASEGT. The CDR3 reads CASSPQGTSGNIQYF. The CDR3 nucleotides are TGTGCCAGCAGTCCACAAGGGACTAGCGGAAACATTCAGTACTTC.

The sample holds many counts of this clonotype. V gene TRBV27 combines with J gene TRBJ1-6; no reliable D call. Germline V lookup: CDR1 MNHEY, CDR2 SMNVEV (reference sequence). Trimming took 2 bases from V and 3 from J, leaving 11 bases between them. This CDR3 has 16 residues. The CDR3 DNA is TGTGCCAGCAGTTTAATATATGCGAACTATAATTCACCCCTCCACTTT. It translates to CASSLIYANYNSPLHF.

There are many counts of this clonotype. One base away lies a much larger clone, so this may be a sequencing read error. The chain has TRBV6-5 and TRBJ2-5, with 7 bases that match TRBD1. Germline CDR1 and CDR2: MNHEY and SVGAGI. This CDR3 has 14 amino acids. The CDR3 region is CACSPRGIGETQYF. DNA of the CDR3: TGTGCCTGCAGCCCCAGGGGGATAGGAGAGACCCAGTACTTC.

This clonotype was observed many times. DNA of the CDR3: TGTGCCAGCAGTTACGACCGCAGACACGCCGGGGAGCTGTTTTTT. Protein product: CASSYDRRHAGELFF. This chain joins TRBV6-5 and TRBJ2-2, with D unclear. With 2 bases removed from V and 6 bases from J, the gap between germline ends came to 13 bases. The germline CDR1 and CDR2 sequences are MNHEY and SVGAGI. The CDR3 is 15 residues long.

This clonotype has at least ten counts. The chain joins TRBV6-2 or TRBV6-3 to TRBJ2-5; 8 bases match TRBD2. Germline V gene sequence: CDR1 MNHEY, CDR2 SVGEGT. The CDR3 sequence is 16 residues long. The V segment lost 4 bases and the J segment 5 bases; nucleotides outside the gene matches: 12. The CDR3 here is CASSSHGSGIPETQYF. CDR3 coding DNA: TGTGCCAGCAGTTCCCACGGTAGCGGGATCCCCGAGACCCAGTACTTC.

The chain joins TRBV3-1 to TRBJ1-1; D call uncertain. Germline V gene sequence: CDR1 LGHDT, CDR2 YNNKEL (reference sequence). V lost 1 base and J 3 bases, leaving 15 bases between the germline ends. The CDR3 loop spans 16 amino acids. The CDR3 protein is CASSQVSRNLYTEAFF. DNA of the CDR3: TGTGCCAGCAGCCAAGTCAGCAGAAACCTGTACACTGAAGCTTTCTTT. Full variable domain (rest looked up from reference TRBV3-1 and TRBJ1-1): DTAVSQTPKYLVTQMGNDKSIKCEQNLGHDTMYWYKQDSKKFLKIMFSYNNKELIINETVPNRFSPKSPDKAHLNLHINSLELGDSAVYFCASSQVSRNLYTEAFFGQGTRLTVV.

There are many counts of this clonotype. In DNA form, the CDR3 reads TGTGCCACCAGTGATCCCCAGGGTACCGGGGCCAACGTCCTGACTTTC. This gives the protein CATSDPQGTGANVLTF. This chain connects TRBV24-1 to TRBJ2-6; TRBD1 is a possible D gene (5 bases). This CDR3 comprises 16 residues. V lost 3 bases and J lost 4, with 12 bases in between. Looked up from germline, CDR1 is KGHDR and CDR2 is SFDVKD.

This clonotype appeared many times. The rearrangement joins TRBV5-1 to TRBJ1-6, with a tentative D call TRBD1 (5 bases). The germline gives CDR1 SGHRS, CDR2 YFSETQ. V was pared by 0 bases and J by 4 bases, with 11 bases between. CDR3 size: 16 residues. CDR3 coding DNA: TGCGCCAGCAGCTTGGATCTCGACAGATATAATTCACCCCTCCACTTT. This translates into CASSLDLDRYNSPLHF.

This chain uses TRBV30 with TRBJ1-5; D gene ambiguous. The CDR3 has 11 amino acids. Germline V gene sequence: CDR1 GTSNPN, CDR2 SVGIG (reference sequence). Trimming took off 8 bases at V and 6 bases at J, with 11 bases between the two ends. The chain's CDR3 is CAGVVGQPQHF. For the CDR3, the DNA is TGTGCCGGAGTAGTGGGTCAGCCCCAGCATTTT.

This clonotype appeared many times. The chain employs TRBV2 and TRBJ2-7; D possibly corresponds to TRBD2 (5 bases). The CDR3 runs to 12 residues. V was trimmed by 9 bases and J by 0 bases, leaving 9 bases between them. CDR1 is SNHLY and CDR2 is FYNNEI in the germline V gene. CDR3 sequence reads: CASGLHSYEQYF. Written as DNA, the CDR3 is TGTGCCAGTGGACTGCACTCCTACGAGCAGTACTTC.

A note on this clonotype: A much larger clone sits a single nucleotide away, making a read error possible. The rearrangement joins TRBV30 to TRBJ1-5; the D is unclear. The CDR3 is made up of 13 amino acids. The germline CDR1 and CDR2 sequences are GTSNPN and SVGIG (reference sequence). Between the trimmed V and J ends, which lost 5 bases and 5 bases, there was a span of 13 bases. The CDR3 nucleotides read TGTGCCTGGGGGAACAGCAGATATCAGCCCCAGCATTTT. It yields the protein CAWGNSRYQPQHF.

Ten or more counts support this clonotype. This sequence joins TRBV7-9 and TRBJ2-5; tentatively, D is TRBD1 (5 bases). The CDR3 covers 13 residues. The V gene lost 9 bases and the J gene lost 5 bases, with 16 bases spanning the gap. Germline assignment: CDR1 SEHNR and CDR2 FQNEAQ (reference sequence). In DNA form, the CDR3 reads TGTGCCAGTGAGGTGGGGCGCCGTGAGACCCAGTACTTC. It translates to CASEVGRRETQYF.

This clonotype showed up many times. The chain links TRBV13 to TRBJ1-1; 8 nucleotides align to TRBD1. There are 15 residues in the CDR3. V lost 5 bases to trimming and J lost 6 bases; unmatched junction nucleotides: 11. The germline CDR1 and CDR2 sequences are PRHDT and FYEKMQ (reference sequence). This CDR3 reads CASSPGQGSRPEAFF. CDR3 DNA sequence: TGTGCCAGCAGCCCCGGACAGGGATCGCGTCCTGAAGCTTTCTTT.

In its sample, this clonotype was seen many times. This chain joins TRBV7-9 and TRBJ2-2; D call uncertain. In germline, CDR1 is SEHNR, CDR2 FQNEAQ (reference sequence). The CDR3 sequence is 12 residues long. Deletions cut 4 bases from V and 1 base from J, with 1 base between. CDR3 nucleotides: TGTGCCAGCAGCTGGAACACCGGGGAGCTGTTTTTT. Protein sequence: CASSWNTGELFF.

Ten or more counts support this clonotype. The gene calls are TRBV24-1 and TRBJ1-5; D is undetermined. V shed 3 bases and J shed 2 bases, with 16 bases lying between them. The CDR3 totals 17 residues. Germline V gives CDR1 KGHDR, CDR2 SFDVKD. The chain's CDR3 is CATSDAIGPGGNQPQHF. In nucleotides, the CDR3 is TGTGCCACCAGTGATGCGATAGGACCGGGCGGCAATCAGCCCCAGCATTTT.

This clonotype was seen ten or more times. CDR3 nucleotide sequence: TGTGCCAGCAGCTTAATCCCAGGGAGCTCCTACGAGCAGTACTTC. Protein: CASSLIPGSSYEQYF. V gene TRBV7-3 combines with J gene TRBJ2-7, with D tentatively TRBD1 or TRBD2 (5 bases each). Germline V gene lookup returns CDR1 SGHTA and CDR2 FQGTGA. Deletions cut 1 base from V and 0 bases from J, with 10 bases between. The CDR3 is 15 amino acids.

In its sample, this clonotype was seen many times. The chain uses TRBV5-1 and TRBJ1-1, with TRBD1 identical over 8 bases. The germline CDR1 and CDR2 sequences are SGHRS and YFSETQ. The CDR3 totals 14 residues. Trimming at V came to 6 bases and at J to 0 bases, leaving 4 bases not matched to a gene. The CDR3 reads CASTQGALNTEAFF. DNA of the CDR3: TGCGCCAGCACGCAGGGGGCCCTGAACACTGAAGCTTTCTTT. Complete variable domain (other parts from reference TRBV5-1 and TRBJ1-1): KAGVTQTPRYLIKTRGQQVTLSCSPISGHRSVSWYQQTPGQGLQFLFEYFSETQRNKGNFPGRFSGRQFSNSRSEMNVSTLELGDSALYLCASTQGALNTEAFFGQGTRLTVV.

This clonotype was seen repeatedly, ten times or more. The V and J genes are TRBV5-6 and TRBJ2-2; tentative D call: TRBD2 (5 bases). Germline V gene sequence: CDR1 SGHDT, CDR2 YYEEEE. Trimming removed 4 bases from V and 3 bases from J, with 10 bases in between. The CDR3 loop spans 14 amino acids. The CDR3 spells CASSGRDYTGELFF. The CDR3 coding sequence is TGTGCCAGCAGCGGCCGGGATTACACCGGGGAGCTGTTTTTT.

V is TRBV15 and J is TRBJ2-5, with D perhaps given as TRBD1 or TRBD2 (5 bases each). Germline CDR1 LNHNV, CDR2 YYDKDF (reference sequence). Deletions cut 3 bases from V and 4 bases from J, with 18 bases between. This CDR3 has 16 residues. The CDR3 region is CATSSLAGALAETQYF. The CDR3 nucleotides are TGTGCCACCAGCAGCTTGGCCGGGGCCCTGGCAGAGACCCAGTACTTC.